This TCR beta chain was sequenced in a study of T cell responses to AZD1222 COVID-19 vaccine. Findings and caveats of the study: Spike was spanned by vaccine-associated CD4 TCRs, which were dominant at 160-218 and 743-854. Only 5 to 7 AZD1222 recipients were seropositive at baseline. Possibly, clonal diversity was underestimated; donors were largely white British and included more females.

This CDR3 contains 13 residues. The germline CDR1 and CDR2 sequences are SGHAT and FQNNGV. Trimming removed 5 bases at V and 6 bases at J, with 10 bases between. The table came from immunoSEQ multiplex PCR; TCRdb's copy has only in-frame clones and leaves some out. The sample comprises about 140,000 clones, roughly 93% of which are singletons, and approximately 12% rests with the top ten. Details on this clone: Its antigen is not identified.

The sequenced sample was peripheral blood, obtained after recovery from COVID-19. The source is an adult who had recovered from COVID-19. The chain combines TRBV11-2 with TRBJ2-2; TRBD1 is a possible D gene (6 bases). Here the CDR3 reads CASSVGTSGELFF. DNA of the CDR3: TGTGCCAGCAGCGTTGGGACATCCGGGGAGCTGTTTTTT.